A single sample is the source of the 25 T cell receptor beta chains below, sequenced in a study of blood T cell repertoires in COVID-19. Measured with immunoSEQ multiplex PCR; TCRdb has only the in-frame clones, and not every one. Seen here are approximately 60,000 clones, around 77% observed once, and the top ten hold approximately 3%. Input material: peripheral blood. The source is a man in his 60s with acute or convalescent COVID-19.

The chain couples TRBV7-9 to TRBJ2-4, with TRBD1 matching over 10 bases. The germline CDR1 and CDR2 sequences are SEHNR and FQNEAQ (reference sequence). The V and J ends lost 4 bases and 1 base, in that order; junction bases with no gene match: 4. CDR3 length: 16 amino acids. This CDR3 is CASSSGGQGAKNIQYF. CDR3 nucleotide sequence: TGTGCCAGCAGCTCTGGGGGACAGGGGGCCAAAAACATTCAGTACTTC.

The chain employs TRBV6-5 and TRBJ2-5, with D possibly matching TRBD2 (5 bases). This CDR3 is 15 amino acids long. From germline, CDR1 is MNHEY and CDR2 SVGAGI. Trimming took off 6 bases at V and 5 bases at J, with 19 bases between the two ends. The CDR3 DNA is TGTGCCAGCAGGCCCAGACGGGGTGAGGCGGAGACCCAGTACTTC. It yields the protein CASRPRRGEAETQYF.

V usage is TRBV6-5 and J usage is TRBJ2-2, with a possible D match to TRBD2 (5 bases). This CDR3 contains 15 residues. CDR1 MNHEY and CDR2 SVGAGI come from the germline V gene. The V end was cut by 0 bases, the J end by 3 bases, with 8 bases between. The CDR3 coding sequence is TGTGCCAGCAGTTACTCTTTTAGCGACACCGGGGAGCTGTTTTTT. It translates to CASSYSFSDTGELFF.

This chain connects TRBV5-4 to TRBJ1-2; TRBD1 agrees at 8 bases. There are 15 residues in the CDR3. V was pared by 4 bases and J by 0 bases, with 5 bases of the junction left unmatched. Germline CDR1 is SGHNT and CDR2 is YYREEE (reference sequence). CDR3 amino acids: CASSTPGGANYGYTF. The CDR3 bases are TGTGCCAGCAGCACACCAGGGGGCGCTAACTATGGCTACACCTTC.

The rearrangement joins TRBV11-2 to TRBJ1-2, with D maybe TRBD1 (5 bases). The germline V and J ends were trimmed by 4 bases and 6 bases, with 15 bases remaining between them. The germline gives CDR1 SGHAT, CDR2 FQNNGV. The CDR3 extends over 14 amino acids. The CDR3 DNA reads TGTGCCAGCAGCTCTCTAAGGGGTCCTGATGGCTACACCTTC. It is translated as CASSSLRGPDGYTF. The variable domain in full, completed from reference TRBV11-2 and TRBJ1-2, reads EAGVAQSPRYKIIEKRQSVAFWCNPISGHATLYWYQQILGQGPKLLIQFQNNGVVDDSQLPKDRFSAERLKGVDSTLKIQPAKLEDSAVYLCASSSLRGPDGYTFGSGTRLTVV.

This clone was recorded once. The rearrangement joins TRBV6-5 to TRBJ1-2; TRBD1 agrees at 12 bases. The CDR3 has 14 residues. CDR1 and CDR2 from the germline V gene are MNHEY and SVGAGI. V was clipped by 4 bases and J by 7 bases; unmatched bases: 4. CDR3 nucleotides: TGTGCCAGCAGTTCGGGACAGGGGGCTGGTGGCTACACCTTC. This codes for CASSSGQGAGGYTF.

V gene TRBV5-1 combines with J gene TRBJ1-1, with D perhaps TRBD1 (5 bases). Germline CDR1 and CDR2: SGHRS and YFSETQ. With 6 bases removed from V and 6 bases from J, the gap between germline ends came to 15 bases. The CDR3 is 13 amino acids. The DNA of the CDR3 is TGCGCCAGCACACAGGAGAGAAACGCTGAAGCTTTCTTT. Protein product: CASTQERNAEAFF.

The CDR3 nucleotides read TGTGCTAGACCACAGGGGGGCACTGAAGCTTTCTTT. Translation: CARPQGGTEAFF. V gene TRBV12-5 combines with J gene TRBJ1-1; 8 bases agree with TRBD1. Unmatched junction bases numbered 4, after V lost 9 bases and J lost 4 bases. This CDR3 contains 12 residues. The germline V gene has CDR1 LGHNT and CDR2 FRNRAP.

J is TRBJ1-1 and V is TRBV11-2; no clear D gene. Germline CDR1 SGHAT, CDR2 FQNNGV. The CDR3 contains 15 residues. Trimming stripped 3 bases from V and 3 bases from J, with 14 bases between. The CDR3 protein is CASSFMGIQYTEAFF. CDR3 DNA sequence: TGTGCCAGCAGCTTCATGGGCATACAATACACTGAAGCTTTCTTT.

The CDR3 coding sequence is TGTGCCAGCAGTTTTGGTCGGCTAGGTGGTGCTGCGAACACCGGGGAGCTGTTTTTT. Its translation is CASSFGRLGGAANTGELFF. This sequence joins TRBV27 and TRBJ2-2; no firm D call. Trimming removed 3 bases from V and 0 bases from J, with 20 bases in between. This CDR3 is built from 19 residues. Per germline, CDR1 MNHEY and CDR2 SMNVEV (reference sequence).

This sequence joins TRBV18 and TRBJ2-7; 7 bases map to TRBD2. The CDR3 extends over 14 amino acids. Germline CDR1 KGHSH, CDR2 LQKENI. Trimming took 4 bases from V and 6 from J; bases not matched to a gene: 9. The CDR3 reads CASSLERGAGEQYF. The CDR3 coding sequence is TGTGCCAGCTCACTGGAGCGGGGAGCCGGCGAGCAGTACTTC. The full variable domain, in which reference TRBV18 and TRBJ2-7 provide the parts outside the CDR3, is NAGVMQNPRHLVRRRGQEARLRCSPMKGHSHVYWYRQLPEEGLKFMVYLQKENIIDESGMPKERFSAEFPKEGPSILRIQQVVRGDSAAYFCASSLERGAGEQYFGPGTRLTVT.

This sequence joins TRBV30 and TRBJ1-5; D uncertain. Germline V gives CDR1 GTSNPN, CDR2 SVGIG (reference sequence). The CDR3 extends over 13 amino acids. V was cut by 0 bases and J by 4 bases, with 7 bases left in between. CDR3 loop: CAWSVRANQPQHF. CDR3 nucleotide sequence: TGTGCCTGGAGTGTACGAGCAAATCAGCCCCAGCATTTT.

The chain is built from TRBV5-1 and TRBJ2-1; the match to TRBD2 covers 10 bases. The V gene's germline CDR1 is SGHRS and CDR2 YFSETQ. The CDR3 is 18 amino acids. Losses at the gene ends were 4 bases for V and 5 bases for J; bases not matched to a gene: 15. CDR3 DNA sequence: TGCGCCAGCAGCCTTTCTTTCTTAAGCGGGGGGGAAAACAATGAGCAGTTCTTC. As protein: CASSLSFLSGGENNEQFF.

The chain is built from TRBV30 and TRBJ2-5; 12 bases agree with TRBD2. The CDR3 has 18 amino acids. Looked up from germline, CDR1 is GTSNPN and CDR2 is SVGIG (reference sequence). Losses at the gene ends were 3 bases for V and 0 bases for J; bases not matched to a gene: 11. The CDR3 DNA follows: TGTGCCTGGAGCCTCTGGCTAGCGGGGGGGGCGGACCAAGAGACCCAGTACTTC. Protein product: CAWSLWLAGGADQETQYF.

CDR3 bases: TGTGCCAGCAGTGGGGGGACCAATCAGCCCCAGCATTTT. As protein: CASSGGTNQPQHF. This chain joins TRBV6-2 or TRBV6-3 and TRBJ1-5, with D possibly TRBD1 on 5 matching bases. The CDR3 is 13 amino acids. V lost 5 bases and J 3 bases, leaving 8 bases between the germline ends. Germline V lookup: CDR1 MNHEY, CDR2 SVGEGT.

The gene calls are TRBV2 and TRBJ2-5; D not resolved. The CDR3 contains 12 residues. Germline lookup yields CDR1 SNHLY and CDR2 FYNNEI. V was clipped by 3 bases and J by 5 bases, with 7 bases between them. The CDR3 here is CASSDTVETQYF. The CDR3 nucleotides are TGTGCCAGCAGTGACACGGTGGAGACCCAGTACTTC. The full variable domain, in which reference TRBV2 and TRBJ2-5 provide the parts outside the CDR3, is EPEVTQTPSHQVTQMGQEVILRCVPISNHLYFYWYRQILGQKVEFLVSFYNNEISEKSEIFDDQFSVERPDGSNFTLKIRSTKLEDSAMYFCASSDTVETQYFGPGTRLLVL.

The chain links TRBV12-3 or TRBV12-4 to TRBJ1-2, with a weak D call TRBD1 (6 bases). CDR3 length: 13 residues. Deletions cut 1 base from V and 6 bases from J, with 9 bases between. The CDR3 sequence is CASSLVGGNGYTF. The CDR3 DNA is TGTGCCAGCAGTTTAGTAGGGGGAAATGGCTACACCTTC.

The chain couples TRBV6-5 to TRBJ1-2; no definite D call. The V gene's germline CDR1 is MNHEY and CDR2 SVGAGI. CDR3 length: 12 amino acids. The V and J ends lost 4 bases and 1 base respectively, with 4 bases between them. CDR3: CASSSGNYGYTF. The CDR3 region has the DNA TGTGCCAGCAGTTCGGGTAACTATGGCTACACCTTC.

This clone was found many times. The gene calls are TRBV2 and TRBJ2-7, with a possible D match to TRBD1 (6 bases). Trimming stripped 6 bases from V and 2 bases from J, with 8 bases between. This CDR3 contains 12 residues. The germline V gene has CDR1 SNHLY and CDR2 FYNNEI. The CDR3 loop reads CASRRDTYEQYF. CDR3 DNA sequence: TGTGCCAGCAGACGGGACACCTACGAGCAGTACTTC. Drawing the rest from reference TRBV2 and TRBJ2-7, the complete variable domain is EPEVTQTPSHQVTQMGQEVILRCVPISNHLYFYWYRQILGQKVEFLVSFYNNEISEKSEIFDDQFSVERPDGSNFTLKIRSTKLEDSAMYFCASRRDTYEQYFGPGTRLTVT.

This clone came up once. Written as DNA, the CDR3 is TGCGCCAGCAGCTCCCCCCAGGTCACGGGGATCGAGACCCAGTACTTC. This gives the protein CASSSPQVTGIETQYF. The V call is TRBV5-1, the J call TRBJ2-5; possible D gene TRBD2, 5 bases. Germline assignment: CDR1 SGHRS and CDR2 YFSETQ. The CDR3 spans 16 residues. Trimming stripped 3 bases from V and 5 bases from J, with 20 bases between.

This clone has just one count. This rearrangement joins TRBV24-1 to TRBJ2-3, with 9 positions matching TRBD1. The junction had 14 bases not matched to a gene; V was cut back by 12 bases and J by 5 bases. This CDR3 region has 15 residues. From germline, CDR1 is KGHDR and CDR2 SFDVKD. This CDR3 reads CAAESGTGSGDTQYF. CDR3 in DNA: TGTGCCGCCGAGTCCGGGACAGGGTCCGGAGATACGCAGTATTTT.

J is TRBJ1-2 and V is TRBV5-1; no reliable D call. The CDR3 consists of 13 residues. Germline V gene data show CDR1 as SGHRS and CDR2 as YFSETQ. The V end lost 1 base, the J end lost 2 bases, and 6 bases lay between the germline ends. The CDR3 DNA sequence: TGCGCCAGCAGCTTGTACGGGAACTATGGCTACACCTTC. Translating it yields CASSLYGNYGYTF.

The V gene is TRBV21-1, the J gene TRBJ1-4; the D segment call TRBD1 is taken from the table without a DNA check. TRBV21-1 is designated a pseudogene. The CDR3 runs to 16 residues. The chain's CDR3 is CASSKAEQGPNEKLFF. The CDR3 nucleotides are TGTGCCAGCAGCAAAGCGGAACAGGGACCTAATGAAAAACTGTTTTTT.

In this sample, this clone turned up a few times. This chain connects TRBV7-3 to TRBJ1-2; perhaps TRBD1 as D (6 bases). This CDR3 has 17 residues. With 5 bases removed from V and 3 bases from J, the gap between germline ends came to 22 bases. Germline values: CDR1 SGHTA, CDR2 FQGTGA. The DNA of the CDR3 is TGTGCCAGCAGCGCGGACATAAACAGGGCAGGGGACTATGGCTACACCTTC. Translated: CASSADINRAGDYGYTF.

The chain employs TRBV25-1 and TRBJ1-6; 9 bases map to TRBD1. J was trimmed by 7 bases and V by 4 bases; bases with no gene match: 2. This CDR3 is 14 amino acids long. CDR1 MGHDK and CDR2 SYGVNS come from the germline V gene. The CDR3 spells CASSVGTGNSPLHF. The CDR3 nucleotides are TGTGCCAGCAGTGTCGGGACAGGGAATTCACCCCTCCACTTT.